Listed below are T cell receptor beta chains from one sample, sequenced in a study of T cells in Graves' hyperthyroidism and ophthalmopathy. Each CDR3 protein gets one entry after TCRdb re-called the multiplex PCR reads with MiXCR. The sample lists around 99,000 distinct CDR3 sequences, approximately 15% seen once, with about 44% in the top ten. The sample was blood. The origin of the receptors is a woman aged 50 to 60 with Graves' hyperthyroidism. The CDR3 runs from the conserved cysteine through the conserved F or W. Fields, in order: D gene, V gene, clone size, J gene, CDR3 DNA, CDR3 protein. D genes are given only for firm matches. Expanded clones are given a class, and other clones once, few, many or no size at all.

D gene: NA; V gene: TRBV5-4; clone size: many; J gene: TRBJ1-6; CDR3 DNA: TGTGCCAGCAGCTTGGGAAATTCACCCCTCCACTTT; CDR3 protein: CASSLGNSPLHF
D gene: NA; V gene: TRBV7-8; clone size: many; J gene: TRBJ1-1; CDR3 DNA: TGTGCCAGCAGTTGGCAGGGCATGGGGAGGAACACTGAAGCTTTCTTT; CDR3 protein: CASSWQGMGRNTEAFF
D gene: TRBD1; V gene: TRBV5-6; clone size: many; J gene: TRBJ1-2; CDR3 DNA: TGTGCCAGCAGCTCCCCCACCGGGACAGGGGAATATGGCTACACCTTC; CDR3 protein: CASSSPTGTGEYGYTF
D gene: NA; V gene: TRBV30; clone size: many; J gene: TRBJ1-1; CDR3 DNA: TGTGCCTGGAGGCGAAACACTGAAGCTTTCTTT; CDR3 protein: CAWRRNTEAFF
D gene: NA; V gene: TRBV24-1; clone size: many; J gene: TRBJ2-3; CDR3 DNA: TGTGCCACCAGTGATGACGGACAGTCAGATACGCAGTATTTT; CDR3 protein: CATSDDGQSDTQYF
D gene: NA; V gene: TRBV5-1; clone size: many; J gene: TRBJ2-4; CDR3 DNA: TGCGCCAGCAGCCAGGCCGGGGTGGGCATTCAGTACTTC; CDR3 protein: CASSQAGVGIQYF
D gene: NA; V gene: TRBV7-9; clone size: NA; J gene: TRBJ1-1; CDR3 DNA: TGTGCCAGCAGCTTAGGCGGGGGGCTTGAAGCTTTCTTT; CDR3 protein: CASSLGGGLEAFF
D gene: NA; V gene: TRBV27; clone size: many; J gene: TRBJ1-5; CDR3 DNA: TGTGCCAGCAGTACCACAGGTCTTAGCAATCAGCCCCAGCATTTT; CDR3 protein: CASSTTGLSNQPQHF
D gene: NA; V gene: TRBV5-1; clone size: many; J gene: TRBJ1-5; CDR3 DNA: TGCGCCAGCAGCTTGGAGGGAGTTAGCAATCAGCCCCAGCATTTT; CDR3 protein: CASSLEGVSNQPQHF
D gene: NA; V gene: TRBV12-3/TRBV12-4; clone size: few; J gene: TRBJ1-1; CDR3 DNA: TGTGCCAGCAGTAGGGTGGGAGGGATTGAAGCTTTCTTT; CDR3 protein: CASSRVGGIEAFF
D gene: TRBD1; V gene: TRBV28; clone size: many; J gene: TRBJ2-7; CDR3 DNA: TGTGCCAGCAGCGCTCAGGACAGGGGGTTCCTTAACGAGCAGTACTTC; CDR3 protein: CASSAQDRGFLNEQYF
D gene: NA; V gene: TRBV5-6; clone size: many; J gene: TRBJ2-7; CDR3 DNA: TGTGCCAGCAGGGGAATAGTGGACACCTACGAGCAGTACTTC; CDR3 protein: CASRGIVDTYEQYF
D gene: TRBD1; V gene: TRBV7-2; clone size: many; J gene: TRBJ2-1; CDR3 DNA: TGTGCCAGCAGCCGGGACAGGCGCACCTACAATGAGCAGTTCTTC; CDR3 protein: CASSRDRRTYNEQFF
D gene: NA; V gene: TRBV5-1; clone size: many; J gene: TRBJ2-5; CDR3 DNA: TGCGCCAGCAGCTTGGAGGGCCTTCGGGAGACCCAGTACTTC; CDR3 protein: CASSLEGLRETQYF
D gene: TRBD1; V gene: TRBV12-3/TRBV12-4; clone size: few; J gene: TRBJ2-1; CDR3 DNA: TGTGCCAGCAACCTATACCGGGACAGGGCTGACCAGTTCTTC; CDR3 protein: CASNLYRDRADQFF
D gene: NA; V gene: TRBV20-1; clone size: many; J gene: TRBJ2-3; CDR3 DNA: TGCAGTGCTGAGTCCTCGGATACGCAGTATTTT; CDR3 protein: CSAESSDTQYF
D gene: NA; V gene: TRBV10-3; clone size: many; J gene: TRBJ1-4; CDR3 DNA: TGTGCCATCAGGAAGAGTGGGGGCAATGAAAAACTGTTTTTT; CDR3 protein: CAIRKSGGNEKLFF
D gene: NA; V gene: TRBV10-3; clone size: NA; J gene: TRBJ1-5; CDR3 DNA: TGTGCCATCAGTGTCGGGGATGCGAGCAATCAGCCCCAGCATTTT; CDR3 protein: CAISVGDASNQPQHF
D gene: TRBD2; V gene: TRBV7-9; clone size: many; J gene: TRBJ2-5; CDR3 DNA: TGTGCCAGCAGCTTAGGCACTAGCGGGAGGGGTCTTAAGACCCAGTACTTC; CDR3 protein: CASSLGTSGRGLKTQYF
D gene: NA; V gene: TRBV19; clone size: few; J gene: TRBJ2-7; CDR3 DNA: TGTGCCAGTAGTATAGCGGCCGTCGCGCCCTACGAGCAGTACTTC; CDR3 protein: CASSIAAVAPYEQYF
D gene: NA; V gene: TRBV30; clone size: many; J gene: TRBJ1-2; CDR3 DNA: TGTGCCTGGAGTGTACCCGGAGCGGTGGGGGGCTACACCTTC; CDR3 protein: CAWSVPGAVGGYTF
D gene: NA; V gene: TRBV20-1; clone size: many; J gene: TRBJ2-1; CDR3 DNA: TGCAGTGCTAGGGGGGGGCTTAGCTCCTACAATGAGCAGTTCTTC; CDR3 protein: CSARGGLSSYNEQFF
D gene: NA; V gene: TRBV19; clone size: few; J gene: TRBJ1-2; CDR3 DNA: TGTGCCAGTAGGATACCGGAACGTTTGAGTGACTATGGCTACACCTTC; CDR3 protein: CASRIPERLSDYGYTF
D gene: NA; V gene: TRBV28; clone size: once; J gene: TRBJ2-1; CDR3 DNA: TGTGCCAGCAGTTTGGGGTTCTCCAGCTCCTACAATGAGCAGTTCTTC; CDR3 protein: CASSLGFSSSYNEQFF